This passage covers 29 T cell receptor beta chains from one sample sequenced in a study of T-cell memory formation after mild COVID-19. TCRdb called the 5' RACE reads again in MiXCR, with one record for every CDR3 protein. Of around 300,000 distinct CDR3 sequences listed, roughly a fifth were seen once; the top ten hold 21%. Material: PBMCs or a T cell subset sorted from them (not recorded which). The receptors shown here come from a man in his late teens or twenties who had mild COVID-19 (a few samples of this study predate the infection). Cell type and time point are not known.

The V call is TRBV7-8, the J call TRBJ2-3; 9 positions agree with TRBD1. Trimming at V came to 4 bases and at J to 2 bases, leaving 7 bases not matched to a gene. The CDR3 contains 16 residues. Germline V gives CDR1 SGHVS, CDR2 FQNEAQ. For the CDR3, the DNA is TGTGCCAGCAGCTACCGGGACAGGGTGAACACAGATACGCAGTATTTT. As protein: CASSYRDRVNTDTQYF.

The chain links TRBV5-6 to TRBJ2-3; 7 bases fit TRBD1. Germline values: CDR1 SGHDT, CDR2 YYEEEE. The V and J ends lost 4 bases and 2 bases, in that order; junction bases with no gene match: 10. This CDR3 has 16 amino acids. The CDR3 loop reads CASSQKTGALTDTQYF. The CDR3 DNA sequence: TGTGCCAGCAGCCAAAAAACAGGGGCCCTCACAGATACGCAGTATTTT.

The chain has TRBV5-1 and TRBJ1-4; 7 nucleotides line up with TRBD1. This CDR3 is 14 amino acids long. CDR1 and CDR2 from the germline V gene are SGHRS and YFSETQ. The trim removed 8 bases at V and 2 bases at J, leaving 6 bases unmatched. This CDR3 is CASKRTGTNEKLFF. The CDR3 DNA reads as TGCGCCAGTAAGCGGACAGGCACTAATGAAAAACTGTTTTTT.

This clonotype was counted between two and nine times. The chain is built from TRBV6-5 and TRBJ2-4; D is tentatively TRBD1 or TRBD2 (5 bases each). Between the trimmed V and J ends, which lost 0 bases and 10 bases, there was a span of 22 bases. The CDR3 totals 17 residues. Per the germline V gene, CDR1 is MNHEY and CDR2 is SVGAGI. The CDR3 here is CASSYSSRDPPYLIQYF. Written as DNA, the CDR3 is TGTGCCAGCAGTTACTCGTCCAGGGACCCACCATATCTAATTCAGTACTTC.

This clonotype was seen a few times. CDR3 region: CASSPTRTSGEDEQYF. As DNA, the CDR3 is TGCGCCAGCAGCCCTACCCGGACTAGCGGGGAGGACGAGCAGTACTTC. This chain connects TRBV5-1 to TRBJ2-7; TRBD2 aligns across 12 bases. J lost 5 bases, V lost 4 bases, and 10 bases had no gene match. CDR1 and CDR2 from the germline V gene are SGHRS and YFSETQ. CDR3 length: 16 residues.

In this sample, this clonotype turned up a few times. J is TRBJ2-3 and V is TRBV11-2; tentative D call: TRBD2 (6 bases). Germline V lookup: CDR1 SGHAT, CDR2 FQNNGV. The CDR3 runs 14 residues. Deletions cut 4 bases from V and 2 bases from J, with 10 bases between. The DNA for the CDR3 is TGTGCCAGCAGCTCCCTAGCGTCCACAGATACGCAGTATTTT. Protein product: CASSSLASTDTQYF.

This sequence joins TRBV14 and TRBJ2-1, with TRBD1 matching over 7 bases. The CDR3 contains 16 residues. The junction had 6 bases not matched to a gene; V was cut back by 4 bases and J by 0 bases. The germline CDR1 and CDR2 sequences are SGHDN and FVKESK. The CDR3 region is CASSPLGQSSYNEQFF. CDR3 sequence (DNA): TGTGCCAGCAGCCCTCTGGGACAGAGCTCCTACAATGAGCAGTTCTTC. The variable domain in full, completed from reference TRBV14 and TRBJ2-1, reads EAGVTQFPSHSVIEKGQTVTLRCDPISGHDNLYWYRRVMGKEIKFLLHFVKESKQDESGMPNNRFLAERTGGTYSTLKVQPAELEDSGVYFCASSPLGQSSYNEQFFGPGTRLTVL.

This rearrangement joins TRBV6-2 or TRBV6-3 to TRBJ2-7; TRBD2 agrees at 9 bases. Germline V gives CDR1 MNHEY, CDR2 SVGEGT. The CDR3 runs to 13 residues. V lost 3 bases, J lost 7 bases, and 4 bases stayed unmatched. The CDR3 is CASSYLAGWEQYV. Written as DNA, the CDR3 is TGTGCCAGCAGTTATCTAGCGGGGTGGGAGCAGTACGTC.

This clonotype was observed a few times. This rearrangement joins TRBV6-2 or TRBV6-3 to TRBJ2-2; D might be TRBD1 (6 bases). CDR3 size: 14 residues. Germline CDR1 MNHEY, CDR2 SVGEGT. Trimming stripped 5 bases from V and 4 bases from J, with 11 bases between. This CDR3 reads CASSGTSITGELFF. CDR3 nucleotide sequence: TGTGCCAGCAGTGGGACATCTATCACCGGGGAGCTGTTTTTT.

This clonotype was counted between two and nine times. This chain joins TRBV5-1 and TRBJ2-3; either TRBD1 or TRBD2 may supply D (5 bases each). The CDR3 runs to 14 residues. V was trimmed by 1 base and J by 5 bases, leaving 11 bases between them. Germline loops: CDR1 SGHRS, CDR2 YFSETQ. CDR3 coding DNA: TGCGCCAGCAGCTTGTCTGACAGCGGAGATACGCAGTATTTT. Its protein product is CASSLSDSGDTQYF.

This chain joins TRBV9 and TRBJ1-6; D unresolved. This CDR3 region has 12 residues. The ends were cut back, 3 bases at V and 7 bases at J, with 5 bases in the middle. CDR1 SGDLS and CDR2 YYNGEE come from the germline V gene. Written as DNA, the CDR3 is TGTGCCAGCAGCGGTATAAATTCACCCCTCCACTTT. Translated: CASSGINSPLHF. Filled out from reference TRBV9 and TRBJ1-6, the complete variable domain reads DSGVTQTPKHLITATGQRVTLRCSPRSGDLSVYWYQQSLDQGLQFLIQYYNGEERAKGNILERFSAQQFPDLHSELNLSSLELGDSALYFCASSGINSPLHFGNGTRLTVT.

The CDR3 reads CASTAQGQGAGEQYF. The CDR3 nucleotides read TGTGCCAGCACCGCCCAGGGACAGGGGGCCGGCGAGCAGTACTTC. The J gene is TRBJ2-7, the V gene TRBV6-5, with TRBD1 matching over 12 bases. The length of the CDR3 is 15 residues. The V and J ends lost 7 bases and 6 bases, in that order; junction bases with no gene match: 10. CDR1 MNHEY and CDR2 SVGAGI come from the germline V gene.

In its sample, this clonotype was seen a few times. The V call is TRBV11-2, the J call TRBJ2-5; 9 bases match TRBD2. This CDR3 region has 16 residues. Germline CDR1 SGHAT, CDR2 FQNNGV. Unmatched junction bases numbered 8, after V lost 5 bases and J lost 1 base. The CDR3 is CASSPLHSGGQETQYF. CDR3 bases: TGTGCCAGCAGCCCACTCCATAGCGGGGGCCAAGAGACCCAGTACTTC.

This chain uses TRBV7-3 with TRBJ1-6; TRBD1 matches at 8 bases. Per the germline V gene, CDR1 is SGHTA and CDR2 is FQGTGA. Trimming removed 5 bases from V and 9 bases from J; junction bases left unmatched: 6. The CDR3 is 14 residues long. This CDR3 is CASSGGQDGSPLHF. DNA for the CDR3: TGTGCCAGCAGCGGGGGACAGGATGGTTCACCCCTCCACTTT.

This clonotype was detected a few times. The V gene is TRBV27, the J gene TRBJ2-7; weak D call: TRBD2 (5 bases). Trimming removed 4 bases at V and 2 bases at J, with 9 bases between. The CDR3 contains 13 residues. Germline CDR1 reads MNHEY; CDR2 reads SMNVEV (reference sequence). In DNA, the CDR3 is TGTGCCAGCAGTTACGGGGTTCCCTACGAGCAGTACTTC. Residues: CASSYGVPYEQYF.

V and J are TRBV5-1 and TRBJ2-1, with TRBD1 identical over 8 bases. Germline V gives CDR1 SGHRS, CDR2 YFSETQ. CDR3 length equals 14 residues. The junction had 6 bases not matched to a gene; V was cut back by 4 bases and J by 6 bases. CDR3 sequence (DNA): TGCGCCAGCAGCGAGGGGACAGGTGTCAATGAGCAGTTCTTC. Translating gives CASSEGTGVNEQFF.

The chain links TRBV21-1 to TRBJ1-2. TRBV21-1 is a pseudogene segment. This CDR3 is built from 12 residues. This CDR3 reads CARYSQYYGYTF. CDR3 coding DNA: TGTGCCAGATACTCCCAGTATTATGGCTACACCTTC.

The CDR3 is CASSQVLAGGHTGELFF. The CDR3 coding sequence is TGTGCCAGCAGCCAGGTGCTAGCGGGGGGGCACACCGGGGAGCTGTTTTTT. The J gene is TRBJ2-2, the V gene TRBV4-2, with 12 bases that match TRBD2. Germline values: CDR1 LGHNA, CDR2 YNFKEQ. The CDR3 runs to 17 residues. V lost 3 bases to trimming and J lost 3 bases; unmatched junction nucleotides: 5.

This clonotype was counted between two and nine times. The chain has TRBV6-1 and TRBJ1-1; 9 nucleotides line up with TRBD1. In germline, CDR1 is MNHNS, CDR2 SASEGT. The CDR3 runs to 14 residues. Trimming at V came to 7 bases and at J to 0 bases, leaving 3 bases not matched to a gene. CDR3 sequence reads: CASITGGLNTEAFF. Written as DNA, the CDR3 is TGTGCCAGCATCACAGGGGGCCTGAACACTGAAGCTTTCTTT.

This chain connects TRBV15 to TRBJ2-3; TRBD2 aligns across 9 bases. The CDR3 contains 16 residues. CDR1 and CDR2 from the germline V gene are LNHNV and YYDKDF (reference sequence). With V trimmed by 0 bases and J by 4 bases, 5 bases remained unmatched. CDR3 region: CATSRDLAGRSDTQYF. In nucleotides, the CDR3 is TGTGCCACCAGCAGAGATCTAGCGGGGAGGTCAGATACGCAGTATTTT.

This rearrangement joins TRBV27 to TRBJ1-4; D uncertain. The V end lost 4 bases, the J end lost 7 bases, and 10 bases lay between the germline ends. CDR1 and CDR2 from the germline V gene are MNHEY and SMNVEV (reference sequence). CDR3 length: 13 residues. CDR3 nucleotide sequence: TGTGCCAGCAGTTCCCCCGGGAGTGAAAAACTGTTTTTT. Residues: CASSSPGSEKLFF.

The rearrangement joins TRBV20-1 to TRBJ2-1; 11 bases map to TRBD2. The CDR3 is 18 residues long. With 0 bases clipped from V and 5 bases from J, the junction kept 12 bases outside the gene matches. CDR1 is DFQATT and CDR2 is SNEGSKA in the germline V gene (reference sequence). The CDR3 DNA sequence: TGCAGTGCTAGAGATTTCAGGGGGTTGGGACTAGCGGACAATGAGCAGTTCTTC. This translates into CSARDFRGLGLADNEQFF.

The chain is built from TRBV6-5 and TRBJ2-2; D not certain. The CDR3 has 15 residues. The V end lost 0 bases, the J end lost 4 bases, and 9 bases lay between the germline ends. CDR1 is MNHEY, CDR2 SVGAGI, per germline. Here the CDR3 reads CASSYSVTSTGELFF. CDR3 bases: TGTGCCAGCAGTTACTCGGTTACGAGCACCGGGGAGCTGTTTTTT.

This clonotype occurred a few times. The chain carries TRBV7-3 and TRBJ2-2; possibly TRBD1 or TRBD2 for D (5 bases each). Per germline, CDR1 SGHTA and CDR2 FQGTGA. The CDR3 runs 15 residues. The V end was cut by 0 bases, the J end by 7 bases, with 12 bases between. The CDR3 protein is CASSLTSRGNGELFF. CDR3 DNA sequence: TGTGCCAGCAGCTTAACGTCGAGGGGTAACGGGGAGCTGTTTTTT.

This sequence joins TRBV4-1 and TRBJ1-1; D is perhaps TRBD1 (5 bases). V was pared by 1 base and J by 1 base, with 10 bases between. The CDR3 loop spans 15 amino acids. CDR1 is MGHRA, CDR2 YSYEKL, per germline. The CDR3 nucleotides are TGCGCCAGCAGCCAAGGGACGACAGCGAACACTGAAGCTTTCTTT. Protein product: CASSQGTTANTEAFF.

This clonotype was counted only a few times. The V call is TRBV7-8, the J call TRBJ1-6, with D perhaps matching TRBD1 (5 bases). V was trimmed by 1 base and J by 7 bases, leaving 14 bases between them. Per germline, CDR1 SGHVS and CDR2 FQNEAQ. The CDR3 extends over 16 amino acids. This CDR3 is CASSLGGRVKNSPLHF. The CDR3 region has the DNA TGTGCCAGCAGCTTAGGGGGCAGGGTAAAAAATTCACCCCTCCACTTT.

The chain recombines TRBV19 with TRBJ2-6; D uncertain. Between the trimmed V and J ends, which lost 6 bases and 0 bases, there was a span of 6 bases. CDR1 LNHDA and CDR2 SQIVND come from the germline V gene (reference sequence). The length of the CDR3 is 14 residues. CDR3 DNA sequence: TGTGCCAGTAGACCAATCTCTGGGGCCAACGTCCTGACTTTC. This codes for CASRPISGANVLTF.

The chain links TRBV2 to TRBJ1-1; D unresolved. The CDR3 spans 11 residues. Trimming removed 1 base at V and 11 bases at J, with 8 bases between. Germline V CDR1 and CDR2: SNHLY, FYNNEI. This CDR3 is CASSEEGNAFF. DNA for the CDR3: TGTGCCAGCAGTGAAGAGGGTAACGCTTTCTTT.

This clonotype was found a few times. This chain joins TRBV24-1 and TRBJ2-7, with 9 bases that match TRBD1. Germline CDR1 KGHDR, CDR2 SFDVKD. The CDR3 has 14 residues. The trim removed 9 bases at V and 6 bases at J, leaving 11 bases unmatched. The CDR3 DNA sequence: TGTGCCACCTTTGGGCCGGACAGGGGAAGCGAGCAGTACTTC. Amino acids: CATFGPDRGSEQYF.